The 20 T cell receptor beta chains reported below all come from one sample, sequenced in a study of control samples from healthy donors and cancer patients. Sequencing was performed with immunoSEQ multiplex PCR; in TCRdb, only in-frame clones are kept and a portion is missing. Among 150,000 to 200,000 clones, around 90% were seen once, and the ten largest hold 1.1% to 1.5%. The sequenced sample was blood. The receptors come from a woman aged 50 to 65 in good health.

This chain connects TRBV5-6 to TRBJ2-5, with D unresolved. The CDR3 totals 14 residues. CDR1 is SGHDT, CDR2 YYEEEE, per germline. Trimming pared 3 bases from V and 1 base from J, leaving 10 bases between. DNA of the CDR3: TGTGCCAGCAGCTCGTACGTTTCCCAAGAGACCCAGTACTTC. It is translated as CASSSYVSQETQYF.

The J gene is TRBJ2-1, the V gene TRBV27; 9 nucleotides agree with TRBD1. CDR1 and CDR2 (germline): MNHEY, SMNVEV (reference sequence). CDR3 size: 16 residues. Trimming removed 8 bases from V and 7 bases from J; junction bases left unmatched: 15. The CDR3 loop reads CASRRTGTGISNEQFF. The CDR3 DNA follows: TGTGCCAGCCGCCGGACGGGGACAGGGATATCGAATGAGCAGTTCTTC.

CDR3 bases: TGTGCCAGCAGTTTATTCGGCAGGGGGCGGAGGGAGACCCAGTACTTC. Amino acids: CASSLFGRGRRETQYF. The V gene is TRBV28, the J gene TRBJ2-5; TRBD1 aligns across 8 bases. V shed 1 base, J shed 5 bases, and the junction held 9 bases outside the gene matches. CDR3 length: 16 residues. Germline-derived CDR1 and CDR2 are MDHEN and SYDVKM.

This rearrangement joins TRBV5-4 to TRBJ2-5; 7 bases align to TRBD1. This CDR3 spans 15 amino acids. Germline V gene data show CDR1 as SGHNT and CDR2 as YYREEE (reference sequence). The trim removed 3 bases at V and 5 bases at J, leaving 10 bases unmatched. Here the CDR3 DNA reads TGTGCCAGCAGCTCGGCCAACAGGGGCCTGGAGACCCAGTACTTC. Its protein product is CASSSANRGLETQYF.

The rearrangement links TRBV5-6 to TRBJ1-1; possible D gene TRBD1, 5 bases. The CDR3 consists of 14 residues. The V and J ends lost 5 bases and 3 bases respectively, with 14 bases between them. CDR1 is SGHDT and CDR2 is YYEEEE in the germline V gene. CDR3 sequence (DNA): TGTGCCAGCAGACCGGTGAGGGGTCACACTGAAGCTTTCTTT. It translates to CASRPVRGHTEAFF.

For the CDR3, the DNA is TGTGCCAGCAGCCCCCGGGCCGGGTCTGGAAACACCATATATTTT. Amino acid sequence: CASSPRAGSGNTIYF. This chain links TRBV9 with TRBJ1-3; no clear D gene. V lost 4 bases and J lost 1, with 12 bases in between. The CDR3 extends over 15 amino acids. Looked up from germline, CDR1 is SGDLS and CDR2 is YYNGEE.

The chain recombines TRBV12-3 or TRBV12-4 with TRBJ2-7; D not resolved. V lost 1 base and J 5 bases, leaving 9 bases between the germline ends. The CDR3 contains 13 residues. DNA of the CDR3: TGTGCCAGCAGTTTAGGCCAGCCCAACGAGCAGTACTTC. Translated: CASSLGQPNEQYF.

The chain employs TRBV5-4 and TRBJ2-1; D not certain. CDR1 and CDR2 (germline): SGHNT, YYREEE (reference sequence). Trimming removed 0 bases from V and 7 bases from J, with 8 bases in between. The CDR3 runs 13 residues. The CDR3 DNA follows: TGTGCCAGCAGCTTGGGGAGTCGGAATGAGCAGTTCTTC. Its protein product is CASSLGSRNEQFF.

The gene calls are TRBV9 and TRBJ1-2, with D tentatively TRBD1 (5 bases). V shed 6 bases and J shed 8 bases, with 26 bases lying between them. CDR1 is SGDLS, CDR2 YYNGEE, per germline. The length of the CDR3 is 16 residues. In DNA, the CDR3 is TGTGCCAGCACCCTTCGTGGGGGGACGGGTCCTCGGGGCTACACCTTC. Translation: CASTLRGGTGPRGYTF.

The chain couples TRBV5-4 to TRBJ1-2, with TRBD1 as a possible D gene (6 bases). Trimming stripped 0 bases from V and 5 bases from J, with 11 bases between. Germline lookup yields CDR1 SGHNT and CDR2 YYREEE (reference sequence). The CDR3 totals 14 residues. In DNA form, the CDR3 reads TGTGCCAGCAGCTTGGTCCCGGACAGTTATGGCTACACCTTC. This encodes CASSLVPDSYGYTF.

This clone was seen more than once but under ten times. V usage is TRBV19 and J usage is TRBJ1-3, with D uncertain. V lost 7 bases, J lost 0 bases, and 10 bases lay in between. The length of the CDR3 is 14 residues. From germline, CDR1 is LNHDA and CDR2 SQIVND (reference sequence). This CDR3 is CASTGLGSGNTIYF. CDR3 DNA: TGTGCCAGTACCGGACTGGGCTCTGGAAACACCATATATTTT.

The rearrangement links TRBV23-1 to TRBJ1-2, with a tentative D call TRBD1 (6 bases). TRBV23-1 is an ORF, with its function uncertain. The V and J ends lost 6 bases and 1 base respectively, with 15 bases between them. The CDR3 runs to 15 residues. CDR3 DNA: TGCGCCAGCAGCTACCGACAGGAAATTAACTATGGCTACACCTTC. Protein product: CASSYRQEINYGYTF.

This chain connects TRBV21-1 to TRBJ2-7; TRBD1 is taken as the D call from the table, unchecked against the DNA. TRBV21-1 represents a pseudogene. CDR3 length equals 12 residues. CDR3 residues: CAIVTRQAGQYF. The CDR3 bases are TGTGCCATCGTAACGAGACAGGCAGGTCAGTACTTC.

The chain joins TRBV19 to TRBJ2-7, with D possibly being TRBD1 or TRBD2 (5 bases each). The germline gives CDR1 LNHDA, CDR2 SQIVND (reference sequence). The CDR3 length is 12 residues. The V and J ends lost 3 bases and 5 bases respectively, with 8 bases between them. In DNA form, the CDR3 reads TGTGCCAGTAGTATGGGGGTAGACGAGCAGTACTTC. This codes for CASSMGVDEQYF. Variable domain in full (rest from reference TRBV19 and TRBJ2-7): DGGITQSPKYLFRKEGQNVTLSCEQNLNHDAMYWYRQDPGQGLRLIYYSQIVNDFQKGDIAEGYSVSREKKESFPLTVTSAQKNPTAFYLCASSMGVDEQYFGPGTRLTVT.

The CDR3 nucleotides are TGTGCCAGCAGCTTGGGTGACAGGGTTACAGCTTTCTTT. Protein product: CASSLGDRVTAFF. V gene TRBV5-4 combines with J gene TRBJ1-1; TRBD1 aligns across 7 bases. CDR3 length: 13 residues. The germline CDR1 and CDR2 sequences are SGHNT and YYREEE (reference sequence). The V segment lost 0 bases and the J segment 10 bases; nucleotides outside the gene matches: 6.

The chain joins TRBV28 to TRBJ1-6; 9 bases align to TRBD1. V lost 1 base and J lost 9; bases outside the gene matches: 10. The CDR3 has 17 amino acids. Germline V gives CDR1 MDHEN, CDR2 SYDVKM. The CDR3 DNA reads as TGTGCCAGCAGTTTATTTGGGGGACAGGGTGAGGGTTCACCCCTCCACTTT. Its translation is CASSLFGGQGEGSPLHF.

This chain uses TRBV9 with TRBJ2-3; 9 bases line up with TRBD1. The CDR3 runs 15 residues. Germline V gene lookup returns CDR1 SGDLS and CDR2 YYNGEE. Trimming took 2 bases from V and 5 from J; bases not matched to a gene: 6. The CDR3 bases are TGTGCCAGCAGCGTCGGGACAGGGCCATTAGATACGCAGTATTTT. Translation: CASSVGTGPLDTQYF.

The chain employs TRBV5-1 and TRBJ1-4, with 7 bases aligning to TRBD1. This CDR3 region has 15 residues. Germline values: CDR1 SGHRS, CDR2 YFSETQ. V shed 0 bases and J 5 bases; nucleotides not matched to a gene: 4. The CDR3 DNA sequence: TGCGCCAGCAGCTTGGGGACAGGCCGGAATGAAAAACTGTTTTTT. Protein sequence: CASSLGTGRNEKLFF. The variable domain in full, with the rest retrieved from reference TRBV5-1 and TRBJ1-4, is KAGVTQTPRYLIKTRGQQVTLSCSPISGHRSVSWYQQTPGQGLQFLFEYFSETQRNKGNFPGRFSGRQFSNSRSEMNVSTLELGDSALYLCASSLGTGRNEKLFFGSGTQLSVL.

The chain links TRBV5-4 to TRBJ2-7; D possibly corresponds to TRBD1 (6 bases). V was clipped by 1 base and J by 1 base, with 12 bases between them. The germline gives CDR1 SGHNT, CDR2 YYREEE (reference sequence). The CDR3 length is 15 residues. The CDR3 region is CASSLQGKTSYEQYF. The CDR3 nucleotides are TGTGCCAGCAGCTTGCAGGGGAAGACTTCCTACGAGCAGTACTTC.

This clone was counted once. The rearrangement uses TRBV12-3 or TRBV12-4 and TRBJ1-5; maybe TRBD1 (6 bases). This CDR3 has 12 amino acids. V shed 8 bases and J shed 4 bases, with 9 bases lying between them. CDR3 loop: CASGGRNQPQHF. As DNA, the CDR3 is TGTGCCAGCGGGGGCAGAAATCAGCCCCAGCATTTT.